The T cell receptor (beta chain) described here comes from a study of blood T cell repertoires in COVID-19. Study overall: Some COVID-19 samples were acute and others convalescent; all came from the United States, Italy and Spain. T cells, B-cell-depleted T cells, or PBMCs supplied cDNA or gDNA.

Original processing methods: From reference gene primer amplification, estimates of nucleated cell counts were derived. Only in-frame clones appear in the TCRdb table, and some are missing; sequencing was by immunoSEQ multiplex PCR. The D gene and trimming were derived from the DNA, and the V and J assignments and clone size from that table. The table shows 140,000 or so clones, with 80% to 90% occurring only once. CDR1 is MNHEY, CDR2 SVGEGT, per germline. This CDR3 has 15 amino acids. V shed 5 bases and J 3 bases; nucleotides not matched to a gene: 6. The chain combines TRBV6-2 or TRBV6-3 with TRBJ1-5, with 8 positions matching TRBD1. Material for sequencing was peripheral blood. This receptor was taken from a man between 60 and 70 years old with active or convalescent COVID-19. The CDR3 reads CASSPDRVDNQPQHF. CDR3 coding DNA: TGTGCCAGCAGTCCGGACAGGGTAGACAATCAGCCCCAGCATTTT.